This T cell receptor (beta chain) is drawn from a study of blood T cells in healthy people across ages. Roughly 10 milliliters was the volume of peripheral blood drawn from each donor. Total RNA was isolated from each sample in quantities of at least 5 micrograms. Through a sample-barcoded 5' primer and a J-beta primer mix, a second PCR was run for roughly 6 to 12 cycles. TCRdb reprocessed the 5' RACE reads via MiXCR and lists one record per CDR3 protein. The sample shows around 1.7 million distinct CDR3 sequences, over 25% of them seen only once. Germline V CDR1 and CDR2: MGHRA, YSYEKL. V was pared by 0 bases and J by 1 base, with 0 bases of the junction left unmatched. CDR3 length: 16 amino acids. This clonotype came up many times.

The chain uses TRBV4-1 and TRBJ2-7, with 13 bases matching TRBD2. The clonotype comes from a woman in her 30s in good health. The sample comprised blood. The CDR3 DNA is TGCGCCAGCAGCCAAGAGGGACTAGCGGGGTCCTACGAGCAGTACTTC. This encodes CASSQEGLAGSYEQYF.